These 12 T cell receptor beta chains share one sample of origin, sequenced in a study of shared clonotypes between healthy human individuals. This table comes from immunoSEQ multiplex PCR, and its TCRdb copy is limited to in-frame clones, with some not included. The data contain about 560,000 clones, about 80% of them seen just once; the ten biggest clones take up 12%. Source material: PBMCs. The receptors come from a middle-aged woman in good health. Some clones in this sample may be carry-over from other donors' samples.

The chain employs TRBV28 and TRBJ1-2; D remains ambiguous. V was cut by 3 bases and J by 8 bases, with 16 bases left in between. Germline CDR1 and CDR2: MDHEN and SYDVKM. CDR3 size: 14 residues. CDR3 loop: CASSFEWGIGGYTF. CDR3 in DNA: TGTGCCAGCAGTTTCGAGTGGGGTATTGGGGGCTACACCTTC.

The J gene is TRBJ2-7, the V gene TRBV7-2, with a possible D match to TRBD1 (6 bases). The ends were cut back, 3 bases at V and 6 bases at J, with 18 bases in the middle. This CDR3 comprises 15 residues. Germline V gene lookup returns CDR1 SGHTA and CDR2 FQGNSA. CDR3 in amino acids: CASSFLQGYVSEQYF. The CDR3 DNA follows: TGTGCCAGCAGCTTCTTACAGGGTTATGTCTCCGAGCAGTACTTC. Complete variable domain (other parts from reference TRBV7-2 and TRBJ2-7): GAGVSQSPSNKVTEKGKDVELRCDPISGHTALYWYRQSLGQGLEFLIYFQGNSAPDKSGLPSDRFSAERTGGSVSTLTIQRTQQEDSAVYLCASSFLQGYVSEQYFGPGTRLTVT.

The V and J genes are TRBV27 and TRBJ2-1, with D perhaps TRBD1 (6 bases). Trimming took 5 bases from V and 8 from J, leaving 13 bases between them. CDR1 is MNHEY and CDR2 is SMNVEV in the germline V gene (reference sequence). This CDR3 spans 13 amino acids. The CDR3 DNA follows: TGTGCCAGCAGTCTTTCACAGGGACATGAGCAGTTCTTC. It specifies CASSLSQGHEQFF.

The genes are TRBV5-4 and TRBJ2-7, with TRBD2 matching 8 bases. Germline V CDR1 and CDR2: SGHNT, YYREEE (reference sequence). After removal of 2 bases from V and 3 bases from J, the junction contained 7 bases not matched to a gene. This CDR3 is built from 15 residues. The CDR3 DNA sequence: TGTGCCAGCAGCTTTAGCGGGGCGGGCCGCTACGAGCAGTACTTC. Translation: CASSFSGAGRYEQYF.

The chain joins TRBV7-3 to TRBJ2-1; TRBD2 might be the D (5 bases). V lost 3 bases and J 4 bases, leaving 10 bases between the germline ends. The germline gives CDR1 SGHTA, CDR2 FQGTGA. CDR3 length equals 14 residues. CDR3 DNA sequence: TGTGCCAGCAGCTTCGGGCGGGCGTACAATGAGCAGTTCTTC. Residues: CASSFGRAYNEQFF.

A note on this clone: This likely traces to a read error, being one base from a far larger clone. The same CDR3 arises from other DNA sequences in this sample as well. The V call is TRBV30, the J call TRBJ1-1, with D possibly being TRBD1 (5 bases). The germline V gene has CDR1 GTSNPN and CDR2 SVGIG (reference sequence). This CDR3 spans 14 amino acids. V gave up 2 bases and J gave up 4 bases, with 14 bases separating them. CDR3 DNA: TGTGCCTGGAGTCAGGATGGGGGGTCCACTGAAGCTTTCTTT. This translates into CAWSQDGGSTEAFF.

This chain links TRBV6-5 with TRBJ1-5; TRBD1 might be the D (6 bases). V lost 2 bases, J lost 7 bases, and 9 bases lay in between. CDR1 is MNHEY and CDR2 is SVGAGI in the germline V gene. This CDR3 has 13 amino acids. The CDR3 spells CASSYGQGQPQHF. CDR3 coding DNA: TGTGCCAGCAGTTACGGTCAGGGGCAGCCCCAGCATTTT.

The chain combines TRBV18 with TRBJ2-3; 9 bases are shared with TRBD2. CDR1 and CDR2 (germline): KGHSH, LQKENI. The CDR3 covers 18 residues. With V trimmed by 1 base and J by 2 bases, 10 bases remained unmatched. Written as DNA, the CDR3 is TGTGCCAGCTCACCACGCCTCCAGCTAGCGGGGACCACAGATACGCAGTATTTT. Amino acids: CASSPRLQLAGTTDTQYF.

CDR3 in amino acids: CASRRTGRETQYF. The DNA for the CDR3 is TGTGCCAGCAGAAGGACAGGGCGGGAGACCCAGTACTTC. The chain couples TRBV27 to TRBJ2-5; 8 bases align to TRBD1. Trimming at V came to 6 bases and at J to 5 bases, leaving 5 bases not matched to a gene. The germline CDR1 and CDR2 sequences are MNHEY and SMNVEV (reference sequence). The CDR3 runs 13 residues.

The table lists this clone with a few counts. The chain has TRBV30 and TRBJ2-1; D not resolved. Germline V gives CDR1 GTSNPN, CDR2 SVGIG (reference sequence). Trimming removed 1 base from V and 7 bases from J, with 14 bases in between. The CDR3 contains 14 residues. In DNA, the CDR3 is TGTGCCTGGAGTGCCCCTCCGGCAGCAAATGAGCAGTTCTTC. Protein product: CAWSAPPAANEQFF.

This clone was seen many times. The chain joins TRBV28 to TRBJ2-1; TRBD2 matches at 9 bases. V shed 7 bases and J 2 bases; nucleotides not matched to a gene: 12. The CDR3 covers 17 residues. From germline, CDR1 is MDHEN and CDR2 SYDVKM. The chain's CDR3 is CASTTNKAGGTYNEQFF. CDR3 DNA sequence: TGTGCCAGCACTACTAATAAAGCGGGAGGAACCTACAATGAGCAGTTCTTC.

This clone was seen only once. A clone one base away is much larger, so this may be a read error. V usage is TRBV5-1 and J usage is TRBJ1-2; D call uncertain. CDR3 size: 13 residues. Trimming shortened V by 1 base and J by 0 bases, and 4 bases separated the two germline ends. The germline V gene encodes CDR1 SGHRS and CDR2 YFSETQ. Written as DNA, the CDR3 is TGCGCCAGCAGCTTGATCGCTAACTATGGCTACACCTTC. It is translated as CASSLIANYGYTF.